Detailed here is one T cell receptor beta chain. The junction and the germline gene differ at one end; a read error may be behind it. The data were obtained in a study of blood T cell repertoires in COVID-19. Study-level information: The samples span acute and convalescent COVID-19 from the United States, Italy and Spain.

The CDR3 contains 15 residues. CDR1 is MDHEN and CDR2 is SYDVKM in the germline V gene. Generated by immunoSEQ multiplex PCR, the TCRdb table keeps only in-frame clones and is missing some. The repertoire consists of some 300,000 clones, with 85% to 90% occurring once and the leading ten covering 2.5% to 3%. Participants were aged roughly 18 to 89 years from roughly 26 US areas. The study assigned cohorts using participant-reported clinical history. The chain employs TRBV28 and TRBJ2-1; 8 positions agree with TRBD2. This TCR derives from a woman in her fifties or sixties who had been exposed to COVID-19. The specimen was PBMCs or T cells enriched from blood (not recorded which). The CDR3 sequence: CASAGGFRVYYEQFF. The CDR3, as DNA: TGTGCCAGCGCGGGAGGTTTTCGGGTCTACTATGAGCAGTTCTTC.